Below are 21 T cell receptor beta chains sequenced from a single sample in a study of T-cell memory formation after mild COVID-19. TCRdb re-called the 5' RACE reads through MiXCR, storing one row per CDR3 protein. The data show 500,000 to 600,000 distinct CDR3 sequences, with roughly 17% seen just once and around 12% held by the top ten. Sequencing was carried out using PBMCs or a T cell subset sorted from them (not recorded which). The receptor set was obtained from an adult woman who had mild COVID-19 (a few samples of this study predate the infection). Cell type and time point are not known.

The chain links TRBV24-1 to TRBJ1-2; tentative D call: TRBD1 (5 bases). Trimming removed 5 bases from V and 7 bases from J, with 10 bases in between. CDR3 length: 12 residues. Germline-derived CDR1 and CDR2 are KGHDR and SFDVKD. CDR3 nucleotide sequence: TGTGCCACCAGTGCAGGGCTTGTTGGCTACACCTTC. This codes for CATSAGLVGYTF.

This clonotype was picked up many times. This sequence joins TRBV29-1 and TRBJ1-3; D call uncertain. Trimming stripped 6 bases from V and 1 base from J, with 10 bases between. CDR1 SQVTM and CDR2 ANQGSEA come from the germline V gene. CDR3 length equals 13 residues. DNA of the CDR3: TGCAGCGTAGCGCTGATGTCTGGAAACACCATATATTTT. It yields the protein CSVALMSGNTIYF. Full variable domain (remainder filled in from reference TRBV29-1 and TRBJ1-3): SAVISQKPSRDICQRGTSLTIQCQVDSQVTMMFWYRQQPGQSLTLIATANQGSEATYESGFVIDKFPISRPNLTFSTLTVSNMSPEDSSIYLCSVALMSGNTIYFGEGSWLTVV.

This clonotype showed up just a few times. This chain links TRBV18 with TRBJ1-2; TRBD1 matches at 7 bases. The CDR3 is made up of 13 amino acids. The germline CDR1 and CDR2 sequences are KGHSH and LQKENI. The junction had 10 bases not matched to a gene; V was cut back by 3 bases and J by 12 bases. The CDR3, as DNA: TGTGCCAGCTCACCCCGGGACAGCGGCCCGGACACCTTC. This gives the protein CASSPRDSGPDTF.

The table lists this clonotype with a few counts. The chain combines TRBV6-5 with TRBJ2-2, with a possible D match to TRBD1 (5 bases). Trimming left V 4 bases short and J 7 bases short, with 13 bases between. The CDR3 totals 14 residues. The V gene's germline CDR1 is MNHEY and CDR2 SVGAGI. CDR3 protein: CASSFPRVGGELFF. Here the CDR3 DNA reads TGTGCCAGCAGTTTCCCCAGGGTTGGCGGGGAGCTGTTTTTT.

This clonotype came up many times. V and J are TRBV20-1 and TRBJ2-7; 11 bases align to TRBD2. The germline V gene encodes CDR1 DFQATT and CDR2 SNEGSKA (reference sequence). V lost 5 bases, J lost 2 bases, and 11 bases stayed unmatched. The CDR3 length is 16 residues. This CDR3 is CSAPGLAGPRAYEQYF. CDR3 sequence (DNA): TGCAGTGCTCCCGGACTAGCGGGCCCTCGGGCCTACGAGCAGTACTTC.

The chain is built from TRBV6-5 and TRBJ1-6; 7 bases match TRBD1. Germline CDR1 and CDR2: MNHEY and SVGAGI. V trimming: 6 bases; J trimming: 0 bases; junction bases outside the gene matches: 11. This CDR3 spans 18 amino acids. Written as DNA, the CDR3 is TGTGCCAGCAGACCCGACAGGGAACCTAGCTCCTATAATTCACCCCTCCACTTT. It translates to CASRPDREPSSYNSPLHF.

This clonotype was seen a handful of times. CDR3 region: CASSLRTSGPTGYNEQFF. CDR3 bases: TGCGCCAGCAGCCTGAGGACTAGCGGGCCCACTGGATACAATGAGCAGTTCTTC. This rearrangement joins TRBV5-1 to TRBJ2-1, with 11 bases that match TRBD2. The length of the CDR3 is 18 residues. Germline-derived CDR1 and CDR2 are SGHRS and YFSETQ. Trimming removed 4 bases from V and 4 bases from J; junction bases left unmatched: 13.

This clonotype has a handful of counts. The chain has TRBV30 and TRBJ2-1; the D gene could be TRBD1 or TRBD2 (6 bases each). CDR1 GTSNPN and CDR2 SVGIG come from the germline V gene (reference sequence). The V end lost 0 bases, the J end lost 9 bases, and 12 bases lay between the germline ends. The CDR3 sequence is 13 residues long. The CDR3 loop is CAWSVPGGGEQFF. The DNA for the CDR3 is TGTGCCTGGAGTGTACCCGGGGGCGGTGAGCAGTTCTTC.

The CDR3 region is CSARDGRNTGELFF. CDR3 bases: TGCAGTGCTAGAGACGGGAGGAACACCGGGGAGCTGTTTTTT. The V and J genes are TRBV20-1 and TRBJ2-2; the D gene is possibly TRBD2 (6 bases). The CDR3 has 14 amino acids. Per germline, CDR1 DFQATT and CDR2 SNEGSKA (reference sequence). V was trimmed by 0 bases and J by 1 base, leaving 6 bases between them.

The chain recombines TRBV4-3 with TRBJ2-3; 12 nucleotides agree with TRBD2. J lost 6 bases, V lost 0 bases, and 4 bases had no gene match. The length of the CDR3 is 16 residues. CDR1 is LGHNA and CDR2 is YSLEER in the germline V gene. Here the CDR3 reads CASSQDWTSGMDTQYF. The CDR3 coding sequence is TGCGCCAGCAGCCAAGATTGGACTAGCGGGATGGATACGCAGTATTTT.

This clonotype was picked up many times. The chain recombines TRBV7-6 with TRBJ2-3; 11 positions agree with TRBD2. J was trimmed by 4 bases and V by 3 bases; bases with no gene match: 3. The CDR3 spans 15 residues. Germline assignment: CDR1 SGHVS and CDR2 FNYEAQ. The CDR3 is CASSLLAGGADTQYF. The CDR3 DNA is TGTGCCAGCAGCTTGCTAGCGGGAGGTGCAGATACGCAGTATTTT.

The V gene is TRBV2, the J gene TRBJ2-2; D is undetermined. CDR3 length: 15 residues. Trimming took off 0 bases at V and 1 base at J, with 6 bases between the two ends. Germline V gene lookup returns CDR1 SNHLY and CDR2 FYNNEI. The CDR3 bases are TGTGCCAGCAGTGAAGCGGAGCTGAACACCGGGGAGCTGTTTTTT. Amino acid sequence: CASSEAELNTGELFF. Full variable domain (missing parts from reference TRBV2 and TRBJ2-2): EPEVTQTPSHQVTQMGQEVILRCVPISNHLYFYWYRQILGQKVEFLVSFYNNEISEKSEIFDDQFSVERPDGSNFTLKIRSTKLEDSAMYFCASSEAELNTGELFFGEGSRLTVL.

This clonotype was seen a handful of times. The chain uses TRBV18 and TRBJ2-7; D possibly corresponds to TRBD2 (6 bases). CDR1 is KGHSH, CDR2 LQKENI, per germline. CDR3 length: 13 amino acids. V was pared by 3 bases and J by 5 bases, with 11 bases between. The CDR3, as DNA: TGTGCCAGCTCACCGGGAGGAGGTGACGAGCAGTACTTC. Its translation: CASSPGGGDEQYF.

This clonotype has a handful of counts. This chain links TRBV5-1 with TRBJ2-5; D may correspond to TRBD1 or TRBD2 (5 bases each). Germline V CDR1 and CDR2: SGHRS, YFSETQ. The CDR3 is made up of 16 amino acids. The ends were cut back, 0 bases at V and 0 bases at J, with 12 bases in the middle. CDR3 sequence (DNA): TGCGCCAGCAGCTTGGCCGCGAGGGGAAACCAAGAGACCCAGTACTTC. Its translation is CASSLAARGNQETQYF.

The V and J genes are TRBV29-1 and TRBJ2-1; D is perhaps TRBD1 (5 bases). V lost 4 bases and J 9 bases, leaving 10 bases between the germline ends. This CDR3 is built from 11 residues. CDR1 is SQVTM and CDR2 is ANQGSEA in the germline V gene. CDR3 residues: CSVVLGREQFF. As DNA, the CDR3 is TGCAGCGTTGTCCTGGGGCGTGAGCAGTTCTTC.

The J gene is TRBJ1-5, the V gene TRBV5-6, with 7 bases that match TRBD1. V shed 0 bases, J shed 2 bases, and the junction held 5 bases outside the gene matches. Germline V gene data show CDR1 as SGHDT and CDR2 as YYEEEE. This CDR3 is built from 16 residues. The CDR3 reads CASSLGRGLGNQPQHF. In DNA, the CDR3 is TGTGCCAGCAGCTTGGGAAGGGGGCTGGGCAATCAGCCCCAGCATTTT.

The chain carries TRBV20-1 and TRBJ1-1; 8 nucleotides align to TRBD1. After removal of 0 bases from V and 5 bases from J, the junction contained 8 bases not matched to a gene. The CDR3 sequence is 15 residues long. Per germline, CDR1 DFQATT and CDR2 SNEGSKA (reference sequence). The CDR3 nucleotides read TGCAGTGCTAGAGACCTACGACAGGGGAGGACTGAAGCTTTCTTT. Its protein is CSARDLRQGRTEAFF.

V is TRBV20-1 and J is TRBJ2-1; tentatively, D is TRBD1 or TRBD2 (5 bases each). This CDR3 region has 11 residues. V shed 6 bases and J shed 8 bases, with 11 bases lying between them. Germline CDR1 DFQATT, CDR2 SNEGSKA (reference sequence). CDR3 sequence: CSAGRGHEQFF. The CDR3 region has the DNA TGCAGTGCGGGAAGGGGACATGAGCAGTTCTTC.

The DNA for the CDR3 is TGCGCCAGCAGGACTGGGGGCGGCTATGGCTACACCTTC. This translates into CASRTGGGYGYTF. The chain employs TRBV5-1 and TRBJ1-2, with a weak D call TRBD1 (6 bases). Germline lookup yields CDR1 SGHRS and CDR2 YFSETQ. This CDR3 contains 13 residues. V lost 5 bases and J lost 4, with 12 bases in between.

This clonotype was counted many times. The CDR3 DNA reads as TGTGCCAGCAGCTCTACTAGCGGGGGTACTCAAGAGACCCAGTACTTC. Encoded protein: CASSSTSGGTQETQYF. The chain employs TRBV13 and TRBJ2-5, with 11 bases lining up with TRBD2. CDR3 size: 16 residues. Germline V CDR1 and CDR2: PRHDT, FYEKMQ (reference sequence). The trim removed 4 bases at V and 2 bases at J, leaving 6 bases unmatched.

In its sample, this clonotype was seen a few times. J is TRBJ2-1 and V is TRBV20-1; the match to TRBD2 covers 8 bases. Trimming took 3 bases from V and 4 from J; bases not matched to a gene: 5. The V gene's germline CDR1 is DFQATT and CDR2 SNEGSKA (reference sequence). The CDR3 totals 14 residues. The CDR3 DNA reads TGCAGTGCTAGGTCTAGCGGGCGATACAATGAGCAGTTCTTC. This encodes CSARSSGRYNEQFF.